The T cell receptor (beta chain) under discussion was sequenced for a study of blood T cell repertoires in COVID-19. About the study: Nucleic acid was either cDNA or gDNA, and it came from T cells, B-cell-depleted T cells, or PBMCs.

Germline CDR1 is LGHNA and CDR2 is YNFKEQ. The CDR3 is made up of 15 amino acids. J was trimmed by 3 bases and V by 0 bases; bases with no gene match: 4. Original analysis: Amplification of reference gene primers was used by the study to estimate nucleated cell counts. The protocol was immunoSEQ multiplex PCR, while the TCRdb copy is restricted to in-frame clones and leaves out a portion. V, J and clone size are taken as reported in that table, and D and trimming were inferred from the DNA itself. Here the sample spans about 190,000 clones, roughly nine tenths being singletons. The chain is built from TRBV4-2 and TRBJ2-7; TRBD1 aligns across 8 bases. This clonotype originated in a man aged 30-40 years with acute or convalescent COVID-19. Source material: peripheral blood. The CDR3 is CASSQDGQGHYEQYF. CDR3 coding DNA: TGTGCCAGCAGCCAAGACGGACAGGGACACTACGAGCAGTACTTC.